This T cell receptor (beta chain) was retrieved from a study of CD8 T cells in ankylosing spondylitis. Trimming at V came to 9 bases and at J to 7 bases, leaving 15 bases not matched to a gene. The CDR3 runs to 15 residues. CDR1 is MNHNS, CDR2 SASEGT, per germline. Study observations and caveats: CD8+ cells made up the disease-linked clones, which were relatively rare in peripheral blood. Among TCR beta sequences, a motif of under ten highly homologous variants appeared characteristic of ankylosing spondylitis blood.

A remark on this clonotype: The antigen remains undetermined.

Making use of molecular barcodes, quantitative 5'-RACE generated TCR beta libraries. TCRdb processed the 5' RACE reads anew with MiXCR; each CDR3 protein has one entry. The data contain about 220,000 distinct CDR3 sequences, around 6.6% of them seen just once; the ten biggest clones take up 13% to 15%. The chain has TRBV6-1 and TRBJ2-7; 10 bases map to TRBD2. The sample consisted of blood, either unsorted or a sorted T cell fraction (not recorded which). The receptor comes from a male donor with ankylosing spondylitis. CDR3 nucleotide sequence: TGTGCCAGTCGATTAAGGACTAGCGGTTTCGGGGAGCAGTACTTC. The encoded protein is CASRLRTSGFGEQYF.